The 28 T cell receptor beta chains below come from one sample, sequenced in a study of Graves' ophthalmopathy and Graves' hyperthyroidism listed by TCRdb under 2018. The instrument given in TCRdb is Illumina HiSeq 2000. For repertoire sequencing, TCR beta CDR3 regions were amplified from RNA transcripts. The first round was an RT-PCR using HTBI primers with the Qiagen OneStep RT-PCR kit, and this first round was followed by a second-round multiplex PCR, then size selection and purification. The raw public data were reprocessed by TCRdb itself: fastp quality trimming at Q25, MiXCR clonotype calling, in-frame beta chains only. Each CDR3 protein appears once, grouped with its most common genes and DNA. Within this sample are fewer than 600,000 distinct CDR3 sequences, with roughly 14% of them counted one time only. 9.8% of the sample comes from the top ten. Sequencing was performed on blood. The source is a woman aged 25 to 39 with Graves' ophthalmopathy. Donor details come from another sample of the same person, matched by shared clones.

This clonotype was seen ten or more times. The chain employs TRBV24-1 and TRBJ1-1; a possible D gene is TRBD1 (6 bases). V lost 1 base to trimming and J lost 3 bases, with 14 bases between them. The CDR3 spans 16 residues. CDR1 and CDR2 from the germline V gene are KGHDR and SFDVKD. Here the CDR3 DNA reads TGTGCCACCAGTGATTTTGCGGGGGCGCGTCACACTGAAGCTTTCTTT. Translating gives CATSDFAGARHTEAFF.

This clonotype has at least ten counts. The chain links TRBV28 to TRBJ1-5, with D possibly matching TRBD1 (5 bases). CDR3 size: 14 residues. Trimming stripped 7 bases from V and 1 base from J, with 11 bases between. The germline CDR1 and CDR2 sequences are MDHEN and SYDVKM. The CDR3 DNA reads TGTGCCAGCACGACCAGGGCAAGCAATCAGCCCCAGCATTTT. This gives the protein CASTTRASNQPQHF.

This clonotype was counted ten times or more. This chain links TRBV15 with TRBJ2-7, with TRBD2 matching 8 bases. This CDR3 contains 15 residues. Germline CDR1 reads LNHNV; CDR2 reads YYDKDF (reference sequence). The ends lost 2 bases at V and 3 bases at J; junction bases unmatched: 6. The CDR3 DNA reads as TGTGCCACCAGCAGAACACGGGAGGGCCTCTACGAGCAGTACTTC. Its protein is CATSRTREGLYEQYF. Variable domain in full (rest from reference TRBV15 and TRBJ2-7): DAMVIQNPRYQVTQFGKPVTLSCSQTLNHNVMYWYQQKSSQAPKLLFHYYDKDFNNEADTPDNFQSRRPNTSFCFLDIRSPGLGDTAMYLCATSRTREGLYEQYFGPGTRLTVT.

In its sample, this clonotype was seen many times. The genes are TRBV20-1 and TRBJ1-1, with a weak D call TRBD1 (5 bases). Trimming cost V 0 bases and J 4 bases, with 15 bases left between them. This CDR3 has 15 amino acids. Germline lookup yields CDR1 DFQATT and CDR2 SNEGSKA (reference sequence). This CDR3 reads CSARERNGAGTEAFF. CDR3 sequence (DNA): TGCAGTGCTAGAGAGCGCAACGGGGCGGGCACTGAAGCTTTCTTT.

This clonotype has a count of ten or more. V gene TRBV29-1 combines with J gene TRBJ1-3, with D perhaps TRBD1 (5 bases). The CDR3 length is 13 residues. The V gene's germline CDR1 is SQVTM and CDR2 ANQGSEA. V lost 7 bases and J 0 bases, leaving 10 bases between the germline ends. DNA for the CDR3: TGCAGCGCTGGGGACCTCTCTGGAAACACCATATATTTT. This encodes CSAGDLSGNTIYF.

This clonotype appeared many times. V and J are TRBV29-1 and TRBJ1-1; a possible D gene is TRBD1 (5 bases). This CDR3 comprises 14 residues. Per germline, CDR1 SQVTM and CDR2 ANQGSEA. V shed 7 bases and J shed 5 bases, with 20 bases lying between them. The DNA for the CDR3 is TGCAGCGCTACACTCGGGACCGCGAGGACTGAAGCTTTCTTT. Translation: CSATLGTARTEAFF.

This clonotype was detected ten times or more. V is TRBV6-5 and J is TRBJ2-7; D possibly corresponds to TRBD2 (6 bases). This CDR3 is built from 15 residues. Looked up from germline, CDR1 is MNHEY and CDR2 is SVGAGI. The V and J ends lost 4 bases and 0 bases respectively, with 13 bases between them. The CDR3 DNA sequence: TGTGCCAGCAGTTCCGCTCAGACTAGCTCCTACGAGCAGTACTTC. It translates to CASSSAQTSSYEQYF.

In its sample, this clonotype was seen many times. This rearrangement joins TRBV20-1 to TRBJ1-1; 7 bases map to TRBD1. CDR3 length equals 13 residues. Per germline, CDR1 DFQATT and CDR2 SNEGSKA (reference sequence). J lost 1 base, V lost 5 bases, and 4 bases had no gene match. In DNA, the CDR3 is TGCAGTGCTGGACAGGATCCGAACACTGAAGCTTTCTTT. Protein: CSAGQDPNTEAFF.

This clonotype was seen many times. The chain recombines TRBV28 with TRBJ1-1; D gene ambiguous. There are 14 residues in the CDR3. Per germline, CDR1 MDHEN and CDR2 SYDVKM. The V and J ends lost 3 bases and 1 base respectively, with 9 bases between them. The CDR3 nucleotides are TGTGCCAGCAGTTTCCGACATCGGAACACTGAAGCTTTCTTT. It is translated as CASSFRHRNTEAFF. Supplemented by reference TRBV28 and TRBJ1-1, the full variable domain reads DVKVTQSSRYLVKRTGEKVFLECVQDMDHENMFWYRQDPGLGLRLIYFSYDVKMKEKGDIPEGYSVSREKKERFSLILESASTNQTSMYLCASSFRHRNTEAFFGQGTRLTVV.

Many counts were recorded for this clonotype. The CDR3: CASRSVTPYEQYF. CDR3 DNA: TGTGCCAGCAGATCGGTGACCCCCTACGAGCAGTACTTC. The V call is TRBV6-5, the J call TRBJ2-7; no clear D gene. Germline loops: CDR1 MNHEY, CDR2 SVGAGI. This CDR3 is built from 13 residues. Deletions cut 6 bases from V and 2 bases from J, with 11 bases between.

Comment on this clonotype: Possible read error: a much larger clone is one base away. The chain joins TRBV7-2 to TRBJ1-5; D remains ambiguous. Germline values: CDR1 SGHTA, CDR2 FQGNSA. The CDR3 extends over 15 amino acids. With 4 bases removed from V and 6 bases from J, the gap between germline ends came to 16 bases. CDR3 protein: CASSSEKAHIQPQHF. The CDR3 DNA reads as TGTGCCAGCAGCTCGGAGAAAGCGCATATTCAGCCCCAGCATTTT.

The V gene is TRBV15, the J gene TRBJ2-5, with D unclear. The CDR3 runs to 13 residues. V was trimmed by 0 bases and J by 3 bases, leaving 5 bases between them. Germline lookup yields CDR1 LNHNV and CDR2 YYDKDF (reference sequence). The CDR3 sequence is CATSRDNKETQYF. CDR3 nucleotides: TGTGCCACCAGCAGAGATAATAAAGAGACCCAGTACTTC.

The sample holds many counts of this clonotype. The rearrangement uses TRBV5-1 and TRBJ1-1, with 8 nucleotides matching TRBD1. From germline, CDR1 is SGHRS and CDR2 YFSETQ. The V gene end was trimmed by 4 bases and the J gene end by 5 bases; junction bases not matched to a gene: 13. The CDR3 has 16 residues. This chain's CDR3 is CASSPRTGRGRTEAFF. The CDR3 nucleotides read TGCGCCAGCAGCCCCAGGACAGGGAGGGGTAGGACTGAAGCTTTCTTT.

This clonotype was recorded at least ten times. A read error may account for a junction end that differs from germline. The chain employs TRBV6-1 and TRBJ2-4, with TRBD1 matching 7 bases. This CDR3 is 15 amino acids long. Germline CDR1 MNHNS, CDR2 SASEGT. This CDR3 reads CASTRQGVAKNIKYF. The CDR3 bases are TGTGCCAGCACAAGGCAGGGGGTTGCCAAAAACATTAAGTACTTC.

This clonotype has ten or more counts. The chain uses TRBV27 and TRBJ2-5; weak D call: TRBD2 (7 bases). The V and J ends lost 4 bases and 9 bases respectively, with 15 bases between them. The CDR3 has 13 amino acids. Germline CDR1 and CDR2: MNHEY and SMNVEV (reference sequence). CDR3 nucleotide sequence: TGTGCCAGCAGTTCCTCGCTAGGGGGGGCCCAGTACTTC. It codes for CASSSSLGGAQYF.

This clonotype was recorded at least ten times. The V call is TRBV20-1, the J call TRBJ2-7; possible D gene TRBD1, 6 bases. With 5 bases removed from V and 2 bases from J, the gap between germline ends came to 10 bases. Germline V gene data show CDR1 as DFQATT and CDR2 as SNEGSKA (reference sequence). CDR3 length: 12 amino acids. CDR3 region: CSALDRTYEQYF. The CDR3 bases are TGCAGTGCTCTCGACAGGACCTACGAGCAGTACTTC.

This chain connects TRBV9 to TRBJ2-5, with 11 bases that match TRBD2. J was trimmed by 1 base and V by 0 bases; bases with no gene match: 2. Germline-derived CDR1 and CDR2 are SGDLS and YYNGEE. The CDR3 covers 16 residues. CDR3 coding DNA: TGTGCCAGCAGCGTAGGAACTAGCGGGAGCCAAGAGACCCAGTACTTC. Its translation is CASSVGTSGSQETQYF. Full variable domain (rest looked up from reference TRBV9 and TRBJ2-5): DSGVTQTPKHLITATGQRVTLRCSPRSGDLSVYWYQQSLDQGLQFLIQYYNGEERAKGNILERFSAQQFPDLHSELNLSSLELGDSALYFCASSVGTSGSQETQYFGPGTRLLVL.

This clonotype showed up many times. The V gene is TRBV7-8, the J gene TRBJ1-2; TRBD1 is a possible D gene (6 bases). Trimming stripped 3 bases from V and 0 bases from J, with 14 bases between. The length of the CDR3 is 16 residues. CDR1 SGHVS and CDR2 FQNEAQ come from the germline V gene. The CDR3 bases are TGTGCCAGCAGCTTGAACAGGGTGGGAGCTAACTATGGCTACACCTTC. Translation gives CASSLNRVGANYGYTF.

In this sample, this clonotype turned up many times. This chain joins TRBV30 and TRBJ2-3; D gene unclear. The germline V and J ends were trimmed by 3 bases and 6 bases, with 10 bases remaining between them. CDR1 GTSNPN and CDR2 SVGIG come from the germline V gene (reference sequence). The CDR3 contains 12 residues. CDR3 sequence reads: CAWRPERDTQYF. The DNA for the CDR3 is TGTGCCTGGAGGCCCGAGAGGGATACGCAGTATTTT.

This clonotype occurred many times. The chain is built from TRBV28 and TRBJ2-7; D is unresolved. Germline V CDR1 and CDR2: MDHEN, SYDVKM. Trimming shortened V by 6 bases and J by 0 bases, and 18 bases separated the two germline ends. This CDR3 is built from 16 residues. The CDR3 bases are TGTGCCAGCAGGTCCATTGGGGTAGGACCCTCCTACGAGCAGTACTTC. This translates into CASRSIGVGPSYEQYF.

This clonotype came up many times. The junction differs from germline at one of its ends, possibly a read error. V gene TRBV30 combines with J gene TRBJ1-2, with 7 bases lining up with TRBD1. The CDR3 is 9 residues long. Looked up from germline, CDR1 is GTSNPN and CDR2 is SVGIG (reference sequence). CDR3 sequence (DNA): TGTGCCTGGAGTGTACAGGGGCCCTTC. Translating it yields CAWSVQGPF.

The genes are TRBV6-1 and TRBJ2-5, with 12 nucleotides matching TRBD2. This CDR3 is 17 amino acids long. Germline loops: CDR1 MNHNS, CDR2 SASEGT. J gave up 3 bases and V 7 bases, and 12 bases lay outside the gene matches. For the CDR3, the DNA is TGTGCCAGCATAGGAGGACTAGCGGGGTTTTTTGAAGAGACCCAGTACTTC. It yields the protein CASIGGLAGFFEETQYF.

At least ten counts were recorded for this clonotype. The gene calls are TRBV7-4 and TRBJ1-5; D possibly corresponds to TRBD1 (6 bases). V lost 8 bases and J 0 bases, leaving 17 bases between the germline ends. The CDR3 spans 16 residues. Germline V lookup: CDR1 SGHVT, CDR2 SQSDAQ. CDR3 region: CASELRDKYSNQPQHF. The CDR3 bases are TGTGCCAGCGAACTCCGGGACAAATATAGCAATCAGCCCCAGCATTTT.

This clonotype has a count of ten or more. V usage is TRBV12-3 or TRBV12-4 and J usage is TRBJ1-2; 7 bases agree with TRBD1. The CDR3 loop spans 17 amino acids. V lost 0 bases to trimming and J lost 2 bases; unmatched junction nucleotides: 9. The CDR3 sequence: CASSLAFSTGLNYGYTF. Here the CDR3 DNA reads TGTGCCAGCAGTTTAGCCTTCTCGACAGGGTTGAACTATGGCTACACCTTC.

This clonotype came up many times. This chain links TRBV6-1 with TRBJ2-7; 8 bases are a match to TRBD2. This CDR3 is built from 14 residues. J lost 6 bases, V lost 3 bases, and 7 bases had no gene match. Germline V CDR1 and CDR2: MNHNS, SASEGT. DNA for the CDR3: TGTGCCAGCAGTGATCCGGGAGGGCCCAGCGAGCAGTACTTC. Protein product: CASSDPGGPSEQYF.

This clonotype was found many times. This rearrangement joins TRBV4-2 to TRBJ2-7; D possibly corresponds to TRBD1 (5 bases). Trimming stripped 5 bases from V and 4 bases from J, with 24 bases between. The CDR3 loop spans 17 amino acids. CDR1 and CDR2 from the germline V gene are LGHNA and YNFKEQ. CDR3 DNA: TGTGCCAGCAGCGAGCACGCCACTCTCCAGGGTGCGTACGAGCAGTACTTC. This sequence encodes CASSEHATLQGAYEQYF.

This clonotype was found many times. V usage is TRBV7-9 and J usage is TRBJ1-1, with D unclear. Germline lookup yields CDR1 SEHNR and CDR2 FQNEAQ (reference sequence). The CDR3 runs to 12 residues. V was clipped by 0 bases and J by 10 bases, with 9 bases between them. The CDR3 reads CASSLAGDVAFF. The CDR3 nucleotides read TGTGCCAGCAGCTTAGCTGGGGATGTAGCTTTCTTT. The whole variable domain, filled in from reference TRBV7-9 and TRBJ1-1, reads DTGVSQNPRHKITKRGQNVTFRCDPISEHNRLYWYRQTLGQGPEFLTYFQNEAQLEKSRLLSDRFSAERPKGSFSTLEIQRTEQGDSAMYLCASSLAGDVAFFGQGTRLTVV.

As for this clonotype: Given a much more abundant clone one base away, this may be a read error. The V and J genes are TRBV6-1 and TRBJ2-7; D possibly corresponds to TRBD1 (6 bases). CDR1 and CDR2 (germline): MNHNS, SASEGT. V was trimmed by 2 bases and J by 6 bases, leaving 11 bases between them. This CDR3 is 13 amino acids long. The CDR3 protein is CASSETGIGEQYF. As DNA, the CDR3 is TGTGCCAGCAGTGAAACAGGGATTGGCGAGCAGTACTTC.